The next 3 T cell receptor beta chains were all read from a single sample in a study of post-analysis software for immune sequencing data. Study results and limitations: The five TRBV segments detected at higher frequency in patients than in controls included TRBV5-6, TRBV5-1 and TRBV20-1.

The TCR beta cDNA libraries contained unique molecular identifiers. TCRdb passed the PCR reads through MiXCR, listing each CDR3 protein once. The repertoire holds 700,000 to 800,000 distinct CDR3 sequences, with 25% to 30% as singletons. Their antigens remain unidentified. Sequencing used blood. These receptors were obtained from a girl between 10 and 17 years old with multiple sclerosis.

Remarks on this clonotype: An end of the junction does not agree with germline; a read error may underlie this. The V gene is TRBV3-1, the J gene TRBJ2-3, with D possibly being TRBD2 (6 bases). The germline V gene encodes CDR1 LGHDT and CDR2 YNNKEL (reference sequence). The CDR3 is 14 amino acids. The CDR3 coding sequence is TGTGCCAGCATGAGTCGGGAGCGCACAGATATGCAGTATTTT. Translated, it gives CASMSRERTDMQYF.

This clonotype came up a few times. The chain carries TRBV7-9 and TRBJ2-3; D not certain. CDR1 SEHNR and CDR2 FQNEAQ come from the germline V gene (reference sequence). This CDR3 has 13 amino acids. V was trimmed by 3 bases and J by 3 bases, leaving 7 bases between them. The chain's CDR3 is CASSFLQTDTQYF. The CDR3 bases are TGTGCCAGCAGCTTCCTACAAACAGATACGCAGTATTTT. The full variable domain, in which reference TRBV7-9 and TRBJ2-3 provide the parts outside the CDR3, is DTGVSQNPRHKITKRGQNVTFRCDPISEHNRLYWYRQTLGQGPEFLTYFQNEAQLEKSRLLSDRFSAERPKGSFSTLEIQRTEQGDSAMYLCASSFLQTDTQYFGPGTRLTVL.

V usage is TRBV7-2 and J usage is TRBJ2-3, with unresolved D. CDR1 is SGHTA, CDR2 FQGNSA, per germline. V was shortened by 1 base and J by 6 bases, with 11 bases between the two germline ends. CDR3 size: 14 residues. The CDR3 nucleotides are TGTGCCAGCAGCTTAGTCGGTCCCCCCGATACGCAGTATTTT. It specifies CASSLVGPPDTQYF.